The 21 T cell receptor beta chains presented below share a single source sample, sequenced in a study of regulatory T cells in long-lasting Graves disease (dated by TCRdb to the early 2020s). The intended sense of this specimen's time point label: persistent/refractory GD, antithyroid drugs over 5 years with positive TRAb. For both TCR sequencing and RNA sequencing, RNA was extracted from PBMCs in TRIzol. The library was made by multiplex PCR. TCRdb names Illumina HiSeq 4000 as the instrument used. To build TCR beta libraries, CDR3 regions were amplified by Arm-PCR using iRepertoire HTBI primers. TCRdb reanalyzed the raw reads on its own, using fastp at Q25 for trimming and MiXCR for clone calling, and kept in-frame beta chains. Entries are consolidated by CDR3 protein sequence, retaining the most common genes and DNA. This sample is represented by 400,000 or so distinct CDR3 sequences; 23% of them were singletons. The ten biggest clones cover around 26% of the sample.

Sequencing was performed on peripheral blood mononuclear cells (PBMCs), taken when the disease was refractory, from a patient treated with antithyroid drugs. The receptors were sampled from a female donor with Graves disease.

Comments on this clonotype: One base away lies a much larger clone, so this may be a sequencing read error. This chain joins TRBV2 and TRBJ1-5; TRBD1 matches at 9 bases. The CDR3 runs 15 residues. V trimming: 8 bases; J trimming: 3 bases; junction bases outside the gene matches: 8. Germline CDR1 is SNHLY and CDR2 is FYNNEI. The CDR3 spells CASARGTGYNQPQHF. In nucleotides, the CDR3 is TGTGCCAGCGCAAGGGGGACAGGGTACAATCAGCCCCAGCATTTT.

Only a few counts were recorded for this clonotype. The chain recombines TRBV2 with TRBJ1-5, with D possibly matching TRBD1 (6 bases). CDR3 length: 16 amino acids. Germline CDR1 SNHLY, CDR2 FYNNEI. Trimming cost V 6 bases and J 2 bases, with 17 bases left between them. For the CDR3, the DNA is TGTGCCAGCAGCGAGAGGACAGCGAATGGCAATCAGCCCCAGCATTTT. Translation: CASSERTANGNQPQHF.

V usage is TRBV5-1 and J usage is TRBJ2-1; the match to TRBD2 covers 8 bases. This CDR3 is built from 16 residues. The V segment lost 4 bases and the J segment 0 bases; nucleotides outside the gene matches: 6. CDR1 is SGHRS and CDR2 is YFSETQ in the germline V gene. The CDR3 protein is CASSPRAGASYNEQFF. The CDR3 DNA sequence: TGCGCCAGCAGCCCAAGAGCGGGAGCCTCCTACAATGAGCAGTTCTTC.

The chain carries TRBV29-1 and TRBJ2-7, with D possibly being TRBD1 (5 bases). This CDR3 contains 12 residues. V was pared by 5 bases and J by 5 bases, with 13 bases between. Germline lookup yields CDR1 SQVTM and CDR2 ANQGSEA. Here the CDR3 DNA reads TGCAGCGTTTGGGCCGCAGGGAACGAGCAGTACTTC. Its protein is CSVWAAGNEQYF.

The sample holds many counts of this clonotype. The J gene is TRBJ1-1, the V gene TRBV2; no firm D call. This CDR3 has 9 residues. Trimming took off 4 bases at V and 8 bases at J, with 2 bases between the two ends. Looked up from germline, CDR1 is SNHLY and CDR2 is FYNNEI. CDR3 loop: CASSVEAFF. The CDR3 DNA follows: TGTGCCAGCAGTGTGGAAGCTTTCTTT.

This chain connects TRBV6-2 or TRBV6-3 to TRBJ2-7; 9 bases are a match to TRBD1. The V gene's germline CDR1 is MNHEY and CDR2 SVGEGT. V lost 2 bases to trimming and J lost 3 bases; unmatched junction nucleotides: 5. This CDR3 is built from 15 residues. In DNA, the CDR3 is TGTGCCAGCAGTTACGTGCCGGGACAGGGCTACGAGCAGTACTTC. Its protein is CASSYVPGQGYEQYF.

The rearrangement uses TRBV7-9 and TRBJ1-3; 7 bases line up with TRBD1. The junction had 5 bases not matched to a gene; V was cut back by 1 base and J by 2 bases. This CDR3 spans 16 amino acids. The germline V gene encodes CDR1 SEHNR and CDR2 FQNEAQ (reference sequence). CDR3 in DNA: TGTGCCAGCAGCTTAGACAGGGGCTCGGCTGGAAACACCATATATTTT. This translates into CASSLDRGSAGNTIYF.

This clonotype was seen a few times. The rearrangement uses TRBV4-2 and TRBJ1-1; 8 nucleotides agree with TRBD1. The CDR3 is 13 amino acids. V shed 4 bases, J shed 6 bases, and the junction held 4 bases outside the gene matches. The germline gives CDR1 LGHNA, CDR2 YNFKEQ. CDR3: CASSLRTGPEAFF. CDR3 nucleotides: TGTGCCAGCAGCCTTAGGACAGGGCCTGAAGCTTTCTTT.

The genes are TRBV12-3 or TRBV12-4 and TRBJ2-2; TRBD1 aligns across 7 bases. There are 14 residues in the CDR3. The junction had 3 bases not matched to a gene; V was cut back by 7 bases and J by 1 base. In DNA, the CDR3 is TGTGCCAGCACCAGGACAGGGAACACCGGGGAGCTGTTTTTT. It codes for CASTRTGNTGELFF.

The J gene is TRBJ1-6, the V gene TRBV3-1, with 8 bases aligning to TRBD1. V was pared by 4 bases and J by 10 bases, with 6 bases of the junction left unmatched. The germline gives CDR1 LGHDT, CDR2 YNNKEL (reference sequence). This CDR3 spans 14 amino acids. CDR3: CASSPDRAKSPLHF. In DNA form, the CDR3 reads TGTGCCAGCAGCCCGGACAGGGCAAAATCACCCCTCCACTTT.

The sample holds a few counts of this clonotype. The chain recombines TRBV20-1 with TRBJ1-5; no clear D. This CDR3 is 16 amino acids long. Germline assignment: CDR1 DFQATT and CDR2 SNEGSKA (reference sequence). V was trimmed by 0 bases and J by 2 bases, leaving 14 bases between them. For the CDR3, the DNA is TGCAGTGCTAGAGAGTCCTCCCGGTTGGGCAATCAGCCCCAGCATTTT. This gives the protein CSARESSRLGNQPQHF.

The table lists this clonotype with many counts. As DNA, the CDR3 is TGTGCCAGCAGTCACGTCCACGAGCAGTACTTC. This encodes CASSHVHEQYF. The rearrangement uses TRBV6-1 and TRBJ2-7; D remains unclear. CDR1 MNHNS and CDR2 SASEGT come from the germline V gene. This CDR3 spans 11 amino acids. The V and J ends lost 5 bases and 5 bases respectively, with 7 bases between them.

The sample holds a few counts of this clonotype. J is TRBJ1-6 and V is TRBV27, with D maybe TRBD1 (6 bases). V lost 6 bases and J lost 8, with 14 bases in between. In germline, CDR1 is MNHEY, CDR2 SMNVEV (reference sequence). The CDR3 spans 14 residues. CDR3 in DNA: TGTGCCAGCAGCCAAACTACAGGGTATTCACCCCTCCACTTT. It encodes CASSQTTGYSPLHF.

This clonotype was seen a few times. V gene TRBV6-5 combines with J gene TRBJ1-1, with a weak D call TRBD1 (6 bases). Germline CDR1 MNHEY, CDR2 SVGAGI. Trimming stripped 2 bases from V and 7 bases from J, with 14 bases between. The CDR3 is 14 amino acids. The CDR3: CASSYAGESDEAFF. CDR3 in DNA: TGTGCCAGCAGTTACGCAGGGGAGAGCGATGAAGCTTTCTTT.

This chain joins TRBV30 and TRBJ1-1; possibly TRBD1 for D (5 bases). The V gene's germline CDR1 is GTSNPN and CDR2 SVGIG (reference sequence). V was pared by 8 bases and J by 4 bases, with 17 bases between. The CDR3 is 13 residues long. DNA for the CDR3: TGTGCCCAGGACCCGGAGAGGGGCACTGAAGCTTTCTTT. This translates into CAQDPERGTEAFF.

The rearrangement joins TRBV5-1 to TRBJ2-2; D might be TRBD1 (6 bases). Germline CDR1 SGHRS, CDR2 YFSETQ. The CDR3 totals 17 residues. Trimming took off 0 bases at V and 5 bases at J, with 17 bases between the two ends. CDR3 in DNA: TGCGCCAGCAGCTTGGCCGTCACAGGGACCAAAACCGGGGAGCTGTTTTTT. It is translated as CASSLAVTGTKTGELFF.

The chain couples TRBV6-1 to TRBJ2-7, with D unresolved. Germline CDR1 MNHNS, CDR2 SASEGT. Trimming removed 7 bases from V and 5 bases from J, with 9 bases in between. The CDR3 has 11 amino acids. Here the CDR3 reads CASNPTHEQYF. CDR3 DNA sequence: TGTGCCAGCAATCCGACCCACGAGCAGTACTTC.

This clonotype was picked up a small number of times. V usage is TRBV7-2 and J usage is TRBJ2-5; D gene uncertain. The V gene's germline CDR1 is SGHTA and CDR2 FQGNSA. The CDR3 has 14 residues. V was shortened by 2 bases and J by 5 bases, with 12 bases between the two germline ends. The CDR3: CASSLRQTEETQYF. CDR3 bases: TGTGCCAGCAGCTTAAGGCAGACGGAGGAGACCCAGTACTTC.

The chain links TRBV10-3 to TRBJ1-1; 8 bases line up with TRBD1. In germline, CDR1 is ENHRY, CDR2 SYGVKD. V lost 10 bases and J lost 3; bases outside the gene matches: 10. This CDR3 has 14 amino acids. The CDR3 DNA follows: TGTGCCACCAGCACCACAGGGGGGGACACTGAAGCTTTCTTT. This translates into CATSTTGGDTEAFF.

This clonotype came up many times. The CDR3 loop is CASSLQYRVDEQYF. As DNA, the CDR3 is TGTGCCAGCAGTTTGCAGTACAGGGTAGACGAGCAGTACTTC. The V call is TRBV27, the J call TRBJ2-7, with D perhaps matching TRBD1 (6 bases). The CDR3 spans 14 residues. Deletions cut 3 bases from V and 5 bases from J, with 14 bases between. In germline, CDR1 is MNHEY, CDR2 SMNVEV (reference sequence).

The CDR3 bases are TGCAGTGCTAGAGAACATCCGGGGACCGGGGAGCTGTTTTTT. Its protein is CSAREHPGTGELFF. The rearrangement joins TRBV20-1 to TRBJ2-2; D may be TRBD2 (5 bases). Germline V gene sequence: CDR1 DFQATT, CDR2 SNEGSKA (reference sequence). This CDR3 has 14 amino acids. V was pared by 0 bases and J by 5 bases, with 10 bases between.